Reported below is one T cell receptor beta chain. Enrolment of Seattle patients took place during active infection, and they were followed longitudinally. This sample is drawn from a study of blood T cell repertoires in COVID-19. On the study more broadly: Italy, Spain and the United States were the sources of the convalescent and acute COVID-19 samples. PBMCs, B-cell-depleted T cells, or T cells provided the cDNA or gDNA that made up the material.

In the authors' workflow: Estimation of nucleated cell counts was performed using reference gene primer amplification. TCRdb's table, derived via immunoSEQ multiplex PCR, lists solely in-frame clones and lacks some. V and J calls and clone size are those listed in that table; D and trimming were worked out from the DNA. The sample shows some 120,000 clones, 60% to 80% of them seen only once. V gave up 1 base and J gave up 4 bases; unmatched junction bases: 3. The germline V gene encodes CDR1 LNHNV and CDR2 YYDKDF (reference sequence). This CDR3 is built from 14 residues. Sequenced material: peripheral blood. This TCR came from a man aged 80 or over with COVID-19, enrolled during active disease. The gene calls are TRBV15 and TRBJ1-1; TRBD1 matches 7 bases. CDR3 nucleotide sequence: TGTGCCACCAGCAGAGGTCAGGGGGGCACTGAAGCTTTCTTT. Amino acid sequence: CATSRGQGGTEAFF.